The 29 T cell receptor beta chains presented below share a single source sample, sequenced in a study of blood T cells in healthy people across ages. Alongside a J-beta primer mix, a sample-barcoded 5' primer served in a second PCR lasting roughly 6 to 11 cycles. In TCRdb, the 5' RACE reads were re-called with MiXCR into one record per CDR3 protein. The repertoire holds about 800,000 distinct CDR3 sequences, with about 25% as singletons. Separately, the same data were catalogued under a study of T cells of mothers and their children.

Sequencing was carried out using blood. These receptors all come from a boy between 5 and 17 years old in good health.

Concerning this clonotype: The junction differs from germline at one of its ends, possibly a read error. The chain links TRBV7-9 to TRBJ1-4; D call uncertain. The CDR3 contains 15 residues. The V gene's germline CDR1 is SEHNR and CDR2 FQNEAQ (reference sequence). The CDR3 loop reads CASSVAWAKREKLFF. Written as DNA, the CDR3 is TGTGCCAGCAGCGTAGCTTGGGCAAAGCGGGAAAAACTGTTTTTT.

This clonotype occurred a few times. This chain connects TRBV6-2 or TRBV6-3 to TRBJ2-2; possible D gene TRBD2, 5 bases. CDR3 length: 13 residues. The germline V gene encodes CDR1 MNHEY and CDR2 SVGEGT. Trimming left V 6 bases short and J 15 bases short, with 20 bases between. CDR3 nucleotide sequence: TGTGCCAGCAGCCCAGAAGTGTTGCGGGCATTGTTTTTT. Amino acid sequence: CASSPEVLRALFF.

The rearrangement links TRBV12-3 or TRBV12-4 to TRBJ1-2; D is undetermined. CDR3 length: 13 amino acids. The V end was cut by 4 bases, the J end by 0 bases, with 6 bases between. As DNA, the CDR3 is TGTGCCAGCAGTTGGGCAGCTAACTATGGCTACACCTTC. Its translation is CASSWAANYGYTF.

The CDR3 DNA reads as TGTGCCAGCAGCTTAGTCCAAGGACTAGCCACAGATACGCAGTATTTT. Its translation: CASSLVQGLATDTQYF. The V call is TRBV13, the J call TRBJ2-3; TRBD2 matches at 8 bases. The CDR3 totals 16 residues. In germline, CDR1 is PRHDT, CDR2 FYEKMQ (reference sequence). The J segment lost 2 bases and the V segment lost 1 base, leaving 5 bases of the junction unmatched.

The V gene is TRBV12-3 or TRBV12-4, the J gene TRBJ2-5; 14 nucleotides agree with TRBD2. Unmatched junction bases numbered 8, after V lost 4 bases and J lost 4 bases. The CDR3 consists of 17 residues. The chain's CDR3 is CASSSTSGRARGETQYF. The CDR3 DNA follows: TGTGCCAGCAGTTCGACTAGCGGGAGGGCCCGGGGAGAGACCCAGTACTTC.

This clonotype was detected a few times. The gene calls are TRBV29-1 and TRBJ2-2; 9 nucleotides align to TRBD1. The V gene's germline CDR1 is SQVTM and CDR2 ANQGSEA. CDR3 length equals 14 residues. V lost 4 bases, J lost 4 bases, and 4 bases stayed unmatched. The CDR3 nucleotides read TGCAGCGTTGCCGGGGACAGGGCCACCGGGGAGCTGTTTTTT. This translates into CSVAGDRATGELFF.

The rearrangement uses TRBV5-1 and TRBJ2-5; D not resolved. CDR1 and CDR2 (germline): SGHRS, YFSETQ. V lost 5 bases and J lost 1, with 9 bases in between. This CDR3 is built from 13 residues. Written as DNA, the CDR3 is TGCGCCAGCAGATCGGGTATCCAAGAGACCCAGTACTTC. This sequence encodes CASRSGIQETQYF. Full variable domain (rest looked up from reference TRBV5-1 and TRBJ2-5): KAGVTQTPRYLIKTRGQQVTLSCSPISGHRSVSWYQQTPGQGLQFLFEYFSETQRNKGNFPGRFSGRQFSNSRSEMNVSTLELGDSALYLCASRSGIQETQYFGPGTRLLVL.

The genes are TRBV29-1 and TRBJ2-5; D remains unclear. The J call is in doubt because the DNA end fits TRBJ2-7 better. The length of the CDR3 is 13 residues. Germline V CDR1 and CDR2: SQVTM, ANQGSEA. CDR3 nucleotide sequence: TGCAGCGTTGAGGGTACAGCCTCCTACGAGCAGTACTTC. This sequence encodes CSVEGTASYEQYF.

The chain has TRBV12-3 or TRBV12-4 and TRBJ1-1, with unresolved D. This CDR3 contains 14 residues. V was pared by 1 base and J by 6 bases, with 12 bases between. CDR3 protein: CASSLGPGMPEAFF. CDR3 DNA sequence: TGTGCCAGCAGTTTAGGGCCGGGGATGCCTGAAGCTTTCTTT.

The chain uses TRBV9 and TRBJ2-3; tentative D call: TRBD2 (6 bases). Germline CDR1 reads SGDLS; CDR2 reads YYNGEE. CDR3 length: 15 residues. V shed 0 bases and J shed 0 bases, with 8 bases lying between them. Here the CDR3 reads CASSVGSGSTDTQYF. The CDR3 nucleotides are TGTGCCAGCAGCGTAGGTAGCGGTAGCACAGATACGCAGTATTTT. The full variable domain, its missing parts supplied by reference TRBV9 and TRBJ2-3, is DSGVTQTPKHLITATGQRVTLRCSPRSGDLSVYWYQQSLDQGLQFLIQYYNGEERAKGNILERFSAQQFPDLHSELNLSSLELGDSALYFCASSVGSGSTDTQYFGPGTRLTVL.

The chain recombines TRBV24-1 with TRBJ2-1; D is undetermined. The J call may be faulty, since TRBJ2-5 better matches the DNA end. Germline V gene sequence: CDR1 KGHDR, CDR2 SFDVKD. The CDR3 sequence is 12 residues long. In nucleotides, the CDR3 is TGTGCCACCAGTGATTTGCTCGACACCCAGTACTTC. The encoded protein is CATSDLLDTQYF.

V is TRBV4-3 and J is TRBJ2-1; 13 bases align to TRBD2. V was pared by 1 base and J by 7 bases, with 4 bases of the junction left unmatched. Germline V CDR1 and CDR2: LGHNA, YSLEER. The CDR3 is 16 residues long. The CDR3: CASSQGGLAGQNEQFF. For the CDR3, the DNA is TGCGCCAGCAGCCAAGGGGGACTAGCGGGACAAAATGAGCAGTTCTTC.

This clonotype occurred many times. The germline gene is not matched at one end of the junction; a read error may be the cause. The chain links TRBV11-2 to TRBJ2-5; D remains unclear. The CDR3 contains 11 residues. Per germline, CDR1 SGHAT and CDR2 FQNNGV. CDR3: CASSLDGVAIF. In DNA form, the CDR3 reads TGTGCCAGCAGCTTAGATGGCGTGGCGATATTC. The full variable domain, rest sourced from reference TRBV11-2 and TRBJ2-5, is EAGVAQSPRYKIIEKRQSVAFWCNPISGHATLYWYQQILGQGPKLLIQFQNNGVVDDSQLPKDRFSAERLKGVDSTLKIQPAKLEDSAVYLCASSLDGVAIFGPGTRLLVL.

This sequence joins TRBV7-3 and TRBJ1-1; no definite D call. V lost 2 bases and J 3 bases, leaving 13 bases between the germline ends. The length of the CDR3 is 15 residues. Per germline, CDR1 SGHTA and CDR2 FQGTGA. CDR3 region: CASSLGVAGDTEAFF. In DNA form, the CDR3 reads TGTGCCAGCAGCTTAGGAGTGGCTGGGGACACTGAAGCTTTCTTT. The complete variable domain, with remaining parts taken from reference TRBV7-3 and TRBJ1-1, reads GAGVSQTPSNKVTEKGKYVELRCDPISGHTALYWYRQSLGQGPEFLIYFQGTGAADDSGLPNDRFFAVRPEGSVSTLKIQRTERGDSAVYLCASSLGVAGDTEAFFGQGTRLTVV.

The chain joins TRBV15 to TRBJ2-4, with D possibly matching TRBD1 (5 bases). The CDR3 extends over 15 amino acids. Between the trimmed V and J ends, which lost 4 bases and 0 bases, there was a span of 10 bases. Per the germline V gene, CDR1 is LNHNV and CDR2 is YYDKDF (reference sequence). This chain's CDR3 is CATSKQDGAKNIQYF. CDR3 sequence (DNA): TGTGCCACCAGCAAACAGGACGGAGCCAAAAACATTCAGTACTTC.

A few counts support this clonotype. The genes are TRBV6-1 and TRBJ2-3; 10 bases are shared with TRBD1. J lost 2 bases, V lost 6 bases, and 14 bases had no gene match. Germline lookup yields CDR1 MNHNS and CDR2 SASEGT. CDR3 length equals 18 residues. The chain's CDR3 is CASSRSAPGTGDTDTQYF. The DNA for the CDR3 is TGTGCCAGCAGCCGGAGCGCGCCCGGGACAGGGGACACAGATACGCAGTATTTT.

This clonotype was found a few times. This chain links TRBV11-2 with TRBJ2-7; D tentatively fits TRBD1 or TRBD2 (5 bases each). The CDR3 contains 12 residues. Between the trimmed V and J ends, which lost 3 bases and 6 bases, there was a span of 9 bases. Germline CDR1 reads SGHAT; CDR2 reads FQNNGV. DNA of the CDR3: TGTGCCAGCAGCTTCACAGGAGGCGAGCAGTACTTC. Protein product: CASSFTGGEQYF.

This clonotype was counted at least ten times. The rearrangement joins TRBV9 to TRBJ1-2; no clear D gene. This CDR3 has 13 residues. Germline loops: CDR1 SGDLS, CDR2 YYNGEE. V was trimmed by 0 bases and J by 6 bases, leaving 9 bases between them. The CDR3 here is CASSVAGANGYTF. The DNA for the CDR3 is TGTGCCAGCAGCGTAGCGGGAGCTAATGGCTACACCTTC.

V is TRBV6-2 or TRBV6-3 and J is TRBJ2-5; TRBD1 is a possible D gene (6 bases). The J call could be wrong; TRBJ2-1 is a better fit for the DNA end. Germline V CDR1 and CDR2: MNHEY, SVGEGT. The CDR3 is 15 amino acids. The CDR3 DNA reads TGTGCGAAACAGAGGGGACATCACTCCTACAATGAGCAGTTCTTC. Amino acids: CAKQRGHHSYNEQFF.

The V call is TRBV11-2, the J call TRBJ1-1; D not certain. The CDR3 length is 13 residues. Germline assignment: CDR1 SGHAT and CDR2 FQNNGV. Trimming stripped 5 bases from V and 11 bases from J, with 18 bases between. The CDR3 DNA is TGTGCCAGCAGCCGTAGGGTGGGTCCCGAGGCTTTCTTT. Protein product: CASSRRVGPEAFF.

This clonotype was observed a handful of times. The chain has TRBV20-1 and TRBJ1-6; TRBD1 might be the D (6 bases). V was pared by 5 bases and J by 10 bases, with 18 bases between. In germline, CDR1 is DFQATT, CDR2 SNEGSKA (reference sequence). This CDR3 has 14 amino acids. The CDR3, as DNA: TGCAGTGCTGAAGACGACAGGACGGGGTCACCCCTCCACTTT. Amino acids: CSAEDDRTGSPLHF.

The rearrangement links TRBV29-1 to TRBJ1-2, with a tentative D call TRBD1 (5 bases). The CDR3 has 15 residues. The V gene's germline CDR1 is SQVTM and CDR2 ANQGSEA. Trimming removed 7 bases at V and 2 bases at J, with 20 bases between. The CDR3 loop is CSALGVRGGNYGYTF. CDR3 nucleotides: TGCAGCGCCCTAGGTGTGAGGGGAGGCAACTATGGCTACACCTTC.

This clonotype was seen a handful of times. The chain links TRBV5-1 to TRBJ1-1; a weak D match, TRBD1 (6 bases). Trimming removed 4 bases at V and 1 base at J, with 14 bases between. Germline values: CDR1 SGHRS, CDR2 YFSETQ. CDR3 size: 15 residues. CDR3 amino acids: CASSPKTGPNTEAFF. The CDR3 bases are TGCGCCAGCAGCCCAAAAACAGGGCCGAACACTGAAGCTTTCTTT. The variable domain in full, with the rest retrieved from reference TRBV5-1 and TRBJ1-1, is KAGVTQTPRYLIKTRGQQVTLSCSPISGHRSVSWYQQTPGQGLQFLFEYFSETQRNKGNFPGRFSGRQFSNSRSEMNVSTLELGDSALYLCASSPKTGPNTEAFFGQGTRLTVV.

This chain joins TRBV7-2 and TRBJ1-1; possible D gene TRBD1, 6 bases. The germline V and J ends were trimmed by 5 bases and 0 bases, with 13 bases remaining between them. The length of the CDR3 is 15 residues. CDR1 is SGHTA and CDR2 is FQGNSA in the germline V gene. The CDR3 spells CASSRRQDLNTEAFF. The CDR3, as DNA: TGTGCCAGCAGCAGACGACAGGATTTGAACACTGAAGCTTTCTTT.

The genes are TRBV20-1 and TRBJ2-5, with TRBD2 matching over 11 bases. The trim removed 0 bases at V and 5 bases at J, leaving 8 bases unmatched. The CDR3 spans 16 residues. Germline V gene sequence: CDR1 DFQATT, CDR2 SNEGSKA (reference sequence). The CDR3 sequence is CSARDRLAGGLETQYF. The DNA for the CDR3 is TGCAGTGCTAGAGATCGGCTAGCGGGAGGTTTGGAGACCCAGTACTTC.

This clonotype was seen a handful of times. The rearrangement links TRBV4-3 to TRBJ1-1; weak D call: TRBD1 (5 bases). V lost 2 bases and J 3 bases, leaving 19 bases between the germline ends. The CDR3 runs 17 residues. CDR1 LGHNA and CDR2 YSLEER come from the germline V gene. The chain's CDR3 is CASSQRAGREWDTEAFF. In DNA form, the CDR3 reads TGCGCCAGCAGCCAACGTGCGGGACGGGAATGGGACACTGAAGCTTTCTTT.

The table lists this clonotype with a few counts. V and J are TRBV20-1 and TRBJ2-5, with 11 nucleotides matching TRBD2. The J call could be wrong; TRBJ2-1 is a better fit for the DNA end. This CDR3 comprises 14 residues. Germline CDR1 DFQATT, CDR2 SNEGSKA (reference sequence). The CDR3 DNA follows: TGCAGTGCTAGGCGACTAGCGGGAAGGAATGAGCAGTTCTTC. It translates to CSARRLAGRNEQFF.

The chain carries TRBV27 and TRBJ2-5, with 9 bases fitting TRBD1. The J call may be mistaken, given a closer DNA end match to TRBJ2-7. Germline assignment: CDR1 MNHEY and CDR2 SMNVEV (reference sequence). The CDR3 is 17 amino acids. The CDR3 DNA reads TGTGCCAGCAGTTTAACGGGACAGGGTATTAGAGGCTACGAGCAGTACTTC. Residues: CASSLTGQGIRGYEQYF.

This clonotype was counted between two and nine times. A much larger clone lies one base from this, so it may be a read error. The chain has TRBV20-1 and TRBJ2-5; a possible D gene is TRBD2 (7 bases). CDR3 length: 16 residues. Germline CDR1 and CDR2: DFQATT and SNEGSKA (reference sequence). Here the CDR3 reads CSASGEGGPFRETQCF. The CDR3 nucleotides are TGCAGTGCTAGCGGGGAGGGGGGGCCGTTCAGGGAGACCCAGTGCTTC.